A selection of T cell receptor beta chains follows, all from one sample in a study of identical twins. TCRdb ran MiXCR on the 5' RACE reads and lists one entry per CDR3 protein. The sample lists 550,000 to 700,000 distinct CDR3 sequences; approximately 21% were seen once. These data were also reused for a study on T cells expressing NK-cell markers.

Sequencing input: PBMCs. Receptors originate from a woman aged 18-29 years in good health. The CDR3 runs from the conserved cysteine through the conserved F or W. D genes are given only for firm matches. Expanded clones get a size class; other rows say once, few or many, or leave the size out.

V	J	size	D	CDR3	DNA
TRBV7-3	TRBJ1-2	NA	TRBD1	CASSPGQARSLSGYTF	TGTGCCAGCAGCCCGGGACAGGCTAGATCACTCTCTGGCTACACCTTC
TRBV5-1	TRBJ2-1	few	TRBD2	CASSLRAGGLNNEQFF	TGCGCCAGCAGCTTACGAGCGGGGGGTCTCAACAATGAGCAGTTCTTC
TRBV29-1	TRBJ2-1	NA	TRBD2	CSVRGGRGREQFF	TGCAGCGTTAGGGGAGGGAGAGGACGCGAGCAGTTCTTC
TRBV4-2	TRBJ2-1	few	TRBD2	CASSRRLALVPYNEQFF	TGTGCCAGCAGCCGCCGACTAGCCCTAGTGCCCTACAATGAGCAGTTCTTC
TRBV9	TRBJ1-1	NA	NA	CASSQGGFAEAFF	TGTGCCAGCTCTCAGGGAGGTTTCGCTGAAGCTTTCTTT
TRBV10-3	TRBJ2-7	NA	NA	CAICRQSSYEQYF	TGTGCCATCTGCCGACAGAGCTCCTACGAGCAGTACTTC
TRBV7-2	TRBJ1-2	few	TRBD1	CASSLSTGGGYGYTF	TGTGCCAGCAGCCTCTCGACAGGGGGGGGCTATGGCTACACCTTC
TRBV27	TRBJ2-7	many	TRBD2	CASSLSRTSGSYEQYF	TGTGCCAGCAGTTTATCCAGGACTAGCGGATCCTACGAGCAGTACTTC
TRBV7-3	TRBJ2-3	NA	TRBD2	CASSLNRITGTSGLPDTQYF	TGTGCCAGCAGCTTAAACAGAATCACCGGGACTAGCGGACTTCCAGATACGCAGTATTTT
TRBV27	TRBJ1-6	few	TRBD1	CASSLARDRGYNSPLHF	TGTGCCAGCAGCCTAGCCCGGGACAGGGGGTATAATTCACCCCTCCACTTT
TRBV20-1	TRBJ1-4	few	NA	CSARFRSSEKLFF	TGCAGTGCTAGGTTTCGGAGCAGCGAAAAACTGTTTTTT
TRBV20-1	TRBJ1-1	many	NA	CRPGFLTEAFF	TGCAGGCCAGGGTTCCTCACTGAAGCTTTCTTT
TRBV5-1	TRBJ2-3	many	TRBD2	CASSLSGRTDTQYF	TGTGCCAGCAGCTTGAGCGGGAGGACAGATACGCAGTATTTT
TRBV9	TRBJ2-5	few	NA	CASSVGERRETQYF	TGTGCCAGCAGCGTAGGAGAGCGGAGGGAGACCCAGTACTTC
TRBV29-1	TRBJ2-3	NA	NA	CTVEQGSLADTQYF	TGCACCGTGGAACAGGGTTCGCTCGCAGATACGCAGTATTTT
TRBV10-3	TRBJ2-1	NA	NA	CAIKSNGETHEQFF	TGTGCCATCAAGTCAAATGGAGAGACCCATGAGCAGTTCTTC
TRBV20-1	TRBJ2-1	many	TRBD1	CSASAGQGFEQFF	TGCAGTGCTAGTGCGGGACAGGGGTTTGAGCAGTTCTTC
TRBV6-2/TRBV6-3	TRBJ2-2	few	NA	CASGGNTGELFF	TGTGCCAGCGGTGGGAACACCGGGGAGCTGTTTTTT
TRBV12-3/TRBV12-4	TRBJ2-1	few	TRBD1	CASKQGSYNEQFF	TGTGCCAGCAAACAGGGGAGCTACAATGAGCAGTTCTTC
TRBV20-1	TRBJ2-7	few	NA	CSARDYPEQYF	TGCAGTGCTAGAGATTACCCCGAGCAGTACTTC
TRBV4-3	TRBJ2-2	few	NA	CASRLGTGELFF	TGCGCCAGCAGACTCGGCACCGGGGAGCTGTTTTTT
TRBV7-2	TRBJ2-3	NA	TRBD2	CASSLYLTSGSVDTQYF	TGTGCCAGCAGCCTCTACCTGACTAGCGGGAGTGTGGATACGCAGTATTTT
TRBV5-1	TRBJ1-2	many	TRBD1	CASSPTGLGGYTF	TGCGCCAGCAGCCCGACAGGGCTGGGTGGCTACACCTTC
TRBV20-1	TRBJ2-7	NA	NA	CSARSPRAHPYEQYF	TGCAGTGCTAGATCTCCTCGGGCACACCCCTACGAGCAGTACTTC
TRBV20-1	TRBJ2-3	few	NA	CSARDLTEARVDTQYF	TGCAGTGCTAGAGATCTGACGGAGGCGAGGGTAGATACGCAGTATTTT
TRBV29-1	TRBJ1-2	few	NA	CSVAGSGRGGYTF	TGCAGCGTTGCGGGTTCGGGCAGGGGAGGCTACACCTTC
TRBV20-1	TRBJ1-1	many	NA	CSAFYRVNTEAFF	TGCAGTGCTTTTTACAGGGTCAACACTGAAGCTTTCTTT
TRBV5-1	TRBJ2-7	few	NA	CASSLVGSPEQYF	TGCGCCAGCAGCTTGGTCGGGTCTCCCGAGCAGTACTTC
TRBV11-2	TRBJ2-7	NA	NA	CASEGFTYEQYF	TGTGCCAGCGAAGGGTTTACCTACGAGCAGTACTTC
TRBV6-5	TRBJ1-2	many	NA	CASSSGVGGYTF	TGTGCCAGCAGCTCGGGGGTTGGTGGCTACACCTTC
TRBV27	TRBJ2-1	NA	NA	CASSSPSRSSYNEQFF	TGTGCCAGCAGTTCCCCGAGTAGGAGCTCCTACAATGAGCAGTTCTTC
TRBV25-1	TRBJ2-7	NA	NA	CASSDAEAGLEQYF	TGTGCCAGCAGTGATGCCGAGGCAGGGCTCGAGCAGTACTTC
TRBV3-1	TRBJ2-1	NA	TRBD2	CASTKITGGMWEQFF	TGTGCCAGCACCAAGATAACGGGGGGGATGTGGGAGCAGTTCTTC
TRBV12-3/TRBV12-4	TRBJ2-5	NA	TRBD1	CASSWGDREQETQYF	TGTGCCAGCAGTTGGGGGGACAGGGAGCAAGAGACCCAGTACTTC
TRBV12-3/TRBV12-4	TRBJ1-2	few	NA	CASSLAAGRRGYTF	TGTGCCAGCAGTTTGGCGGCGGGTCGGAGAGGCTACACCTTC
TRBV3-1	TRBJ2-3	NA	NA	CASSQDERPDTQYF	TGTGCCAGCAGCCAAGATGAACGGCCAGATACGCAGTATTTT